This T cell receptor beta chain emerged from a study of T cell repertoires in cytomegalovirus infection. Study-wide background: Use of recently identified HLA-C-restricted and well-studied HLA-B-restricted CMV epitopes was part of the study. Indications came from public TCR beta signatures; they pointed to CMV infection and to a matching HLA type. General observations from the study: Cumulated frequencies of public TCR beta families served to identify carriers of CMV plus the relevant HLA. What dominated the ex vivo response were HLA-C-restricted CMV-specific TCR beta clonotypes.

In this sample, this clonotype turned up a few times. Its specificity is unknown. Using its own MiXCR run on the reads, TCRdb lists one record per CDR3 protein. The data hold around 800,000 distinct CDR3 sequences, with 32% observed a single time. V lost 7 bases and J 0 bases, leaving 18 bases between the germline ends. The germline gives CDR1 LNHDA, CDR2 SQIVND (reference sequence). This CDR3 contains 16 residues. The TCR originated in a human donor in good health (CMV status not recorded). Some clones in this sample may be carry-over from other donors' samples. Sample: cultured CD8+ T cells from PBMCs, taken from culture after CMV antigen stimulation. This chain links TRBV19 with TRBJ1-1, with a possible D match to TRBD1 (6 bases). The CDR3 here is CASTPGAFLMNTEAFF. CDR3 coding DNA: TGTGCCAGTACCCCAGGGGCCTTCCTCATGAACACTGAAGCTTTCTTT.